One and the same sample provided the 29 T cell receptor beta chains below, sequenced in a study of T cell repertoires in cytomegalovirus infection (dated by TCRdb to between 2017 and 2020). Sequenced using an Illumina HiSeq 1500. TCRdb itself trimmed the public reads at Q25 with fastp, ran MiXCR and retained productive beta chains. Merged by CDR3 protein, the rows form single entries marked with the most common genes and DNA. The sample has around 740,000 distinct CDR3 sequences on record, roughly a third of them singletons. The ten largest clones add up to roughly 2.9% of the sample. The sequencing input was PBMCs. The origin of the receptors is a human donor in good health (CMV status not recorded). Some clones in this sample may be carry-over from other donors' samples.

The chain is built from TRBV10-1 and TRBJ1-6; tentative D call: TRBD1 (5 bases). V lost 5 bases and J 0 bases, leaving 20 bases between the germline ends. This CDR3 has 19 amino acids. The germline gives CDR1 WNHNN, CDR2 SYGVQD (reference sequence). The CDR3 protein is CASSPGTSGRISYNSPLHF. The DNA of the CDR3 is TGCGCCAGCAGTCCTGGGACTTCTGGAAGGATCTCCTATAATTCACCCCTCCACTTT.

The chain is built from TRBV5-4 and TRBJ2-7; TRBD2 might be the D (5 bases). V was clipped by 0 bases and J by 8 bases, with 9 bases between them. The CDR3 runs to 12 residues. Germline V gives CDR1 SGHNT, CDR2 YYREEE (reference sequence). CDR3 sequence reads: CASSLVGEKQYF. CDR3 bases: TGTGCCAGCAGCTTGGTTGGGGAGAAGCAGTACTTC.

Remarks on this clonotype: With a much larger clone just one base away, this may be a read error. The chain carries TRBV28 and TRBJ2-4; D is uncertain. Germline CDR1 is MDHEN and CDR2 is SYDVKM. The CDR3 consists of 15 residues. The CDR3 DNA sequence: TGTGCCAGCAGGCCGGCAGCCAGAGCCAAAAACAGTCAGTACTTC. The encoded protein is CASRPAARAKNSQYF.

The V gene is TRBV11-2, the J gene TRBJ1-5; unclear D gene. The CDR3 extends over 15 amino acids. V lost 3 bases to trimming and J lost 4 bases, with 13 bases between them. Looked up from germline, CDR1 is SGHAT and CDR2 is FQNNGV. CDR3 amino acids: CASSFGNSPNQPQHF. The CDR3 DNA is TGTGCCAGCAGCTTCGGGAACTCTCCGAATCAGCCCCAGCATTTT.

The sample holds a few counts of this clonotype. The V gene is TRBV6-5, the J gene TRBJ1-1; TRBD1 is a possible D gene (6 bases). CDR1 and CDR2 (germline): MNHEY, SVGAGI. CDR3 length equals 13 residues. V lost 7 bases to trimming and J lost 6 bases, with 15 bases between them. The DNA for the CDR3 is TGTGCCAGCACCCCGGACAGTCGAGCTGAAGCTTTCTTT. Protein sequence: CASTPDSRAEAFF.

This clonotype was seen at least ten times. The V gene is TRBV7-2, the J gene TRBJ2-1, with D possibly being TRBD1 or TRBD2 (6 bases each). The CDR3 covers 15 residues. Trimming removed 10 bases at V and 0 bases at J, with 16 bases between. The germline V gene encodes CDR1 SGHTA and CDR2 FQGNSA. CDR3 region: CATRLGGSSYNEQFF. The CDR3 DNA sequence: TGTGCCACCAGACTAGGGGGTTCCTCCTACAATGAGCAGTTCTTC.

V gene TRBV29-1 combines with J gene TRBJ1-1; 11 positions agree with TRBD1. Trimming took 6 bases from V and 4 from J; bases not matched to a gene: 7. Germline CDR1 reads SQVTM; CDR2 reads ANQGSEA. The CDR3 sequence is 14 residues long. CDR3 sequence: CSVSWTGGVTEAFF. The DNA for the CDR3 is TGCAGCGTAAGTTGGACAGGGGGCGTCACTGAAGCTTTCTTT. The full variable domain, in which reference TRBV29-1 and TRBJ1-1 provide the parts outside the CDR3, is SAVISQKPSRDICQRGTSLTIQCQVDSQVTMMFWYRQQPGQSLTLIATANQGSEATYESGFVIDKFPISRPNLTFSTLTVSNMSPEDSSIYLCSVSWTGGVTEAFFGQGTRLTVV.

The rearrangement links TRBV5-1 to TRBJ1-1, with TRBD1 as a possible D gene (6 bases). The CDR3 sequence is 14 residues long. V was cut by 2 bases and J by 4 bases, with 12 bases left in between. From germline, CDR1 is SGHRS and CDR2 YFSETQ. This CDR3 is CASSFQGPLTEAFF. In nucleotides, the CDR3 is TGCGCCAGCAGCTTCCAGGGGCCTCTCACTGAAGCTTTCTTT. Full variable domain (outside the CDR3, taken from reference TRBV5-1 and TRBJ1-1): KAGVTQTPRYLIKTRGQQVTLSCSPISGHRSVSWYQQTPGQGLQFLFEYFSETQRNKGNFPGRFSGRQFSNSRSEMNVSTLELGDSALYLCASSFQGPLTEAFFGQGTRLTVV.

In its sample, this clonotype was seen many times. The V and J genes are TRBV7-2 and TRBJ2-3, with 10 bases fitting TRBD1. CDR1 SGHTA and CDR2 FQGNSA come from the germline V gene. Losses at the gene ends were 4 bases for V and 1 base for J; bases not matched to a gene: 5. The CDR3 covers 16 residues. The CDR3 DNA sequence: TGTGCCAGCAGCTCGTCCGGGACAGGGGGCACAGATACGCAGTATTTT. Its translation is CASSSSGTGGTDTQYF.

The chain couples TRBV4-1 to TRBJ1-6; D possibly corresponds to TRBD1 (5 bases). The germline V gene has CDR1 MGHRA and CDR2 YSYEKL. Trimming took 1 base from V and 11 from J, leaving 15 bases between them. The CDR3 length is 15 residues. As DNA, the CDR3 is TGCGCCAGCAGCCAAGGGGCAGGGAGGTCGGCACCCCTCCACTTT. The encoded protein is CASSQGAGRSAPLHF.

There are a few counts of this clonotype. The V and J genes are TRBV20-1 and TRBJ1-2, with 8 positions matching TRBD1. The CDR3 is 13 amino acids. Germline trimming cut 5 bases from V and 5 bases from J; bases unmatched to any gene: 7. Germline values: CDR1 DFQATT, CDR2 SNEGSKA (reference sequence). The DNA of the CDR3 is TGCAGTGCTGTGCCGGGACAGGCGTATGGCTACACCTTC. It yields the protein CSAVPGQAYGYTF.

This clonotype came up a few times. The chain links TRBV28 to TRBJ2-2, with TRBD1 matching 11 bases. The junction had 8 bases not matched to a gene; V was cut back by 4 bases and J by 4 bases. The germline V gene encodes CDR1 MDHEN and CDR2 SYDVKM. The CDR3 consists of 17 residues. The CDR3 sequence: CASSSEGDRGFTGELFF. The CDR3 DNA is TGTGCCAGCAGTTCGGAGGGGGACAGGGGGTTCACCGGGGAGCTGTTTTTT.

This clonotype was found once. The CDR3 bases are TGTGCCAGCAGCCATGGACAGGGGGAATACAATGAGCAGTTCTTC. Amino acid sequence: CASSHGQGEYNEQFF. The chain combines TRBV5-5 with TRBJ2-1; 10 positions agree with TRBD1. Trimming removed 4 bases from V and 4 bases from J; junction bases left unmatched: 5. This CDR3 region has 15 residues. Germline V lookup: CDR1 SGHKS, CDR2 YYEKEE (reference sequence). The whole variable domain, remainder taken from reference TRBV5-5 and TRBJ2-1, is DAGVTQSPTHLIKTRGQQVTLRCSPISGHKSVSWYQQVLGQGPQFIFQYYEKEERGRGNFPDRFSARQFPNYSSELNVNALLLGDSALYLCASSHGQGEYNEQFFGPGTRLTVL.

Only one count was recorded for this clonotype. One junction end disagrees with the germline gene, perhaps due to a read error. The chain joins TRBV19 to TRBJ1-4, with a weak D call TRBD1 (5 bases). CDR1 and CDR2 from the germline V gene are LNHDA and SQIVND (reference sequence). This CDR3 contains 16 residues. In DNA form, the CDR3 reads TGTGCCAGTAGTATGAGTACAGGAGCTAGAAATGAAAAAATGTTTTTT. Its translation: CASSMSTGARNEKMFF.

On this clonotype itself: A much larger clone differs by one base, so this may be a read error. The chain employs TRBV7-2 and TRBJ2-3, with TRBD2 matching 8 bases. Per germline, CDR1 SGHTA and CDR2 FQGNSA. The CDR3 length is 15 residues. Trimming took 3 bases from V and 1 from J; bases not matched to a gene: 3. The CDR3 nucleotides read TGTGCCAGCAGCTTGATAGCGGGACGCACAGATACGCAGTATTTT. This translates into CASSLIAGRTDTQYF.

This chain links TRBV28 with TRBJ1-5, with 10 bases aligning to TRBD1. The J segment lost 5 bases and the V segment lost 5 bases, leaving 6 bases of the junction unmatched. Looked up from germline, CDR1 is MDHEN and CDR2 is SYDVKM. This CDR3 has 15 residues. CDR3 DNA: TGTGCCAGCAGTATCTGGACAGGGGGGCATCAGCCCCAGCATTTT. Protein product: CASSIWTGGHQPQHF.

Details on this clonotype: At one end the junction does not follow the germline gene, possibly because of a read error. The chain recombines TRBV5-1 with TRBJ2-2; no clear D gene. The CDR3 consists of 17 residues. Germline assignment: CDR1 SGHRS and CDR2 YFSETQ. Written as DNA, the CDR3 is TGCTCCAGCAGCTTCCCTTCGTCGCGGATAGGACCCGGGGAGCTGTTTTTT. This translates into CSSSFPSSRIGPGELFF.

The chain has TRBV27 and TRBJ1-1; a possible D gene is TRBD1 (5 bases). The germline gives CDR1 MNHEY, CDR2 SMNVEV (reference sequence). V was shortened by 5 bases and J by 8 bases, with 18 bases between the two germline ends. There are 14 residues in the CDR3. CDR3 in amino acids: CASSPLSLRGEAFF. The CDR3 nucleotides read TGTGCCAGCAGTCCATTATCGCTTAGGGGCGAAGCTTTCTTT.

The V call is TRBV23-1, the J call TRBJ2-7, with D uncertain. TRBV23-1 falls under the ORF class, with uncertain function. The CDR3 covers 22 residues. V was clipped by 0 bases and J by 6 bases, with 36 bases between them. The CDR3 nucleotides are TGCGCCAGCAGTCAATCCCTGGGCCTAAATACAAATAGGAGCGCCCGGTGGAGCGAGCAGTACTTC. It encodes CASSQSLGLNTNRSARWSEQYF.

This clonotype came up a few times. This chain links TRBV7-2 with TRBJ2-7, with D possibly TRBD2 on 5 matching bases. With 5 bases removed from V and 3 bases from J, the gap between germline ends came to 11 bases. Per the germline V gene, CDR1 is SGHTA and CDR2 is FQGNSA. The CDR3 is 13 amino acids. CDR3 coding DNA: TGTGCCAGCAGCCAAAGGGAGTACTACGAGCAGTACTTC. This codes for CASSQREYYEQYF.

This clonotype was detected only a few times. The CDR3 region is CASSAQGRLNTEAFF. The CDR3 coding sequence is TGTGCCAGCAGCGCCCAAGGACGGTTGAACACTGAAGCTTTCTTT. The chain combines TRBV7-8 with TRBJ1-1; D unclear. This CDR3 has 15 residues. CDR1 is SGHVS and CDR2 is FQNEAQ in the germline V gene. The V end lost 5 bases, the J end lost 0 bases, and 13 bases lay between the germline ends.

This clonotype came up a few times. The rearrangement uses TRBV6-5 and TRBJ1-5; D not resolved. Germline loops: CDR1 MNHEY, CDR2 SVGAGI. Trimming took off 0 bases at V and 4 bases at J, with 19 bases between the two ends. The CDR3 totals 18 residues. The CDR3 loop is CASSYSPPLEGLNQPQHF. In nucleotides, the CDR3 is TGTGCCAGCAGTTACTCCCCCCCCCTCGAAGGGTTAAATCAGCCCCAGCATTTT.

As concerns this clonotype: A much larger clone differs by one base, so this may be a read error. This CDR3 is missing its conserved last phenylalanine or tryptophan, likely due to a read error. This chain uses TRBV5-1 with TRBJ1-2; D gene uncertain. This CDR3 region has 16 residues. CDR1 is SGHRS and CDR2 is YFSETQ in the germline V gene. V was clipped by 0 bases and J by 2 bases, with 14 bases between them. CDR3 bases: TGCGCCAGCAGCTTGGACAGAGCGGGTGCGAACTATGGCTACACCTTA. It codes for CASSLDRAGANYGYTL.

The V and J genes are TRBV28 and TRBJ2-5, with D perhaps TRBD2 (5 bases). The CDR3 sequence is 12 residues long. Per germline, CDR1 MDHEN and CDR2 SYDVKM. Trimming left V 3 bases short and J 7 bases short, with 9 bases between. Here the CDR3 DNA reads TGTGCCAGCAGTTTCATAGGGAGGACCCAGTACTTC. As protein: CASSFIGRTQYF.

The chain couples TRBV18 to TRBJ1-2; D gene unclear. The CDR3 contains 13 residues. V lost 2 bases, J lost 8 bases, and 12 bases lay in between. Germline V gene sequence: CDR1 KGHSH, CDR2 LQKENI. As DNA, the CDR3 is TGTGCCAGCTCACCAGAAAGCCAAGCAGGCTACACCTTC. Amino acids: CASSPESQAGYTF.

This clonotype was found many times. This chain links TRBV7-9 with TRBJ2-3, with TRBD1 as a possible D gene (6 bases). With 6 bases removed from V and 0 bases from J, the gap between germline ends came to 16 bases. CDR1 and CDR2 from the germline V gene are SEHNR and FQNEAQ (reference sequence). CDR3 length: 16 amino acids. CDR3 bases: TGTGCCAGCAGTTACATGACAGGACAGAGCACAGATACGCAGTATTTT. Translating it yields CASSYMTGQSTDTQYF.

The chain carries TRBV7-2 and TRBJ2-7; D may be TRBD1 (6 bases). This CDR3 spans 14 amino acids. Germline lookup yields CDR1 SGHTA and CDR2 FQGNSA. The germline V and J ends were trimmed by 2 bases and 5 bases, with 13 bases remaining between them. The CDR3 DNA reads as TGTGCCAGCAGCTTACGTGCAGGGGCCCACGAGCAGTACTTC. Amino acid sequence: CASSLRAGAHEQYF.

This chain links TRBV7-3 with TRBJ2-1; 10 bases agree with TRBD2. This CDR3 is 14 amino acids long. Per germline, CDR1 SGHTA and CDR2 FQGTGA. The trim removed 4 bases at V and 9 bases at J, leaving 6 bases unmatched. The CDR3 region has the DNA TGTGCCAGCAGCTCTAGCGGGGGTTTTAGTGAGCAGTTCTTC. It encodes CASSSSGGFSEQFF.

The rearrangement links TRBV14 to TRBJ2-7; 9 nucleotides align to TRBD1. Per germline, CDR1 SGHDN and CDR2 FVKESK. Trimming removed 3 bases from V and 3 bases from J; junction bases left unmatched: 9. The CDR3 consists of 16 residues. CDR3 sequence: CASSQNPWDRDYEQYF. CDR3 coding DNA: TGTGCCAGCAGCCAGAACCCCTGGGACAGGGACTACGAGCAGTACTTC.